This entry is about one TCR beta chain. This clone's antigen is unknown. No quality values exist for individual bases; no much larger clone is one base distant. This sample is drawn from a study of blood T cell repertoires in COVID-19 (dated by TCRdb to 2020 to 2022). Background for the entire study: Collaborator samples came from the United States, Italy and Spain and covered acute and convalescent phases of COVID-19. The material from the prospective study consisted of cDNA or gDNA derived from T cells, B-cell-depleted T cells, or PBMCs. Deeply sampled blood TCRbeta repertoires from subjects exposed to, actively infected with, or recovered from COVID-19 were included in the dataset. The repertoires were released in a freely available public database meant as a resource for research on the immune response to SARS-CoV-2. Samples came from the ongoing ImmuneRACE study (first 160 participants) plus 1,254 subjects from 6 global collaborators. A de-identified subject ID, COVID-19 status, age in years and sex were almost always included in the sample metadata. Where available, HLA class I and class II types were obtained from metadata supplied by the sample provider rather than from assay-based typing. Beyond this particular receptor, the publication reports: The quantity of clinical and demographic metadata differed by source and by participant and was supplied without curation.

The immunoSEQ Assay, a bias-controlled multiplex PCR, was used to amplify TCRbeta CDR3 regions from genomic DNA. The study's own analysis went as follows. Nucleated cell counts per sample were estimated from amplification of reference gene primers within the assay. To quantify the absolute abundance of each unique TCRbeta CDR3 rearrangement, sequence reads were collapsed and filtered. Productive Simpson clonality was computed per sample as the square root of Simpson's diversity index over productive rearrangements. TCRdb holds this immuneACCESS table with in-frame rearrangements only. Some clones are missing; in checked studies, unresolved V genes explain under half, and the rest has no known cause. The DNA gave D and trimming, while V, J and clone size come from that table. The sample table holds 60,000 to 75,000 clones, of which around 80% were seen once. About 30% of the sample is in the top ten clones.

The CDR3 runs 16 residues from the cysteine to the phenylalanine. CDR3 DNA only is kept here, 48 bases in frame from base 1. At the junction V is shortened by 3 bases and J by 3 bases; bases outside the gene matches: 9. Looking up the germline V gene (reference sequence) yields CDR1 SGHNT and CDR2 YYREEE. Each collaborating institution followed its own protocols to collect whole blood in K2EDTA tubes. For TCRbeta analysis, collaborators shipped samples in one of three forms: frozen whole blood, isolated PBMCs, or DNA extracted from either of those sample types. The sample was peripheral blood. In this chain, TRBV5-4 is recombined with TRBJ1-1; 9 central bases correspond to TRBD1. The source is a man between 60 and 75 years old with active or convalescent COVID-19. The CDR3 loop reads CASSSRDREDDTEAFF. The DNA sequence is given as TGTGCCAGCAGCTCTCGGGACAGGGAGGACGACACTGAAGCTTTCTTT.